This TCR beta chain is from a study of shared clonotypes between healthy human individuals. About the study: Sampling drew on donors who were a couple of women and a few men aged 18 to 49. Findings of the study overall: Estimated richness was generally greater in naive than memory subsets.

A word on this clone: The antigen is not known.

This CDR3 has 16 residues. Deletions cut 2 bases from V and 2 bases from J, with 14 bases between. Per the germline V gene, CDR1 is MGHRA and CDR2 is YSYEKL. Measured with immunoSEQ multiplex PCR; TCRdb has only the in-frame clones, and not every one. The table has 1.6 million or so clones, just under 99% seen once. There were no recent acute infections or vaccinations among the donors, who were healthy HIV-negative adults. The receptor was isolated from a man younger than 45 in good health. V usage is TRBV4-1 and J usage is TRBJ2-3; D remains ambiguous. The specimen sequenced was naive CD4+ T cells sorted from blood. Regarding subset: CD45RA+ positively selected. CDR3 amino acids: CASSQRHSGPTDTQYF. In nucleotides, the CDR3 is TGCGCCAGCAGCCAACGCCACAGTGGGCCCACAGATACGCAGTATTTT.